The 16 T cell receptor beta chains listed next were all sequenced from one sample in a study of spatial heterogeneity in lung cancer. Study observations and caveats: Tumor mutation count correlated with how many alpha and beta TCRs expanded intratumorally.

The antigens these receptors bind are not known. One entry per CDR3 protein, called by TCRdb with MiXCR from the 5' RACE reads. The sample contains over 15,000 distinct CDR3 sequences, around 6.5% of which appear only once. Time point: sample taken at primary tumor resection. The sample in question was lung tumor tissue, obtained at surgery. All receptors derive from a female donor with early-stage non-small cell lung cancer.

This clonotype was recorded at least ten times. The V gene is TRBV6-2 or TRBV6-3, the J gene TRBJ2-7, with TRBD1 matching 9 bases. Germline lookup yields CDR1 MNHEY and CDR2 SVGEGT. Trimming took 3 bases from V and 5 from J; bases not matched to a gene: 11. The CDR3 runs to 16 residues. The CDR3 here is CASSYNGTGPYHEQYF. Here the CDR3 DNA reads TGTGCCAGCAGTTATAACGGGACAGGGCCCTACCACGAGCAGTACTTC.

Many counts were recorded for this clonotype. The genes are TRBV30 and TRBJ1-2; TRBD1 might be the D (6 bases). The V and J ends lost 5 bases and 1 base respectively, with 17 bases between them. Germline CDR1 and CDR2: GTSNPN and SVGIG (reference sequence). The CDR3 is made up of 15 amino acids. The CDR3: CAWDSGTKNNYGYTF. The CDR3 DNA follows: TGTGCCTGGGACAGTGGGACAAAGAATAACTATGGCTACACCTTC.

The chain carries TRBV7-9 and TRBJ2-1; TRBD1 aligns across 8 bases. Germline CDR1 reads SEHNR; CDR2 reads FQNEAQ (reference sequence). The CDR3 loop spans 13 amino acids. Germline trimming cut 5 bases from V and 9 bases from J; bases unmatched to any gene: 6. CDR3 nucleotides: TGTGCCAGCAGCGCGACGGACAGGGTTGAGCAGTTCTTC. It specifies CASSATDRVEQFF.

This clonotype was seen repeatedly, ten times or more. V gene TRBV7-2 combines with J gene TRBJ2-3; D uncertain. V was trimmed by 0 bases and J by 0 bases, leaving 7 bases between them. Looked up from germline, CDR1 is SGHTA and CDR2 is FQGNSA. The CDR3 length is 15 residues. The CDR3 coding sequence is TGTGCCAGCAGCTTAGCAGGGTATAGCACAGATACGCAGTATTTT. This codes for CASSLAGYSTDTQYF.

By sample fraction, this clonotype is medium-sized. The CDR3 DNA is TGTGCCAGCAGCTTCGGGGACAGGGGAGGAACTGAAGCTTTCTTT. As protein: CASSFGDRGGTEAFF. The chain has TRBV7-9 and TRBJ1-1; 10 bases align to TRBD1. With V trimmed by 3 bases and J by 5 bases, 6 bases remained unmatched. The CDR3 length is 15 residues. Germline CDR1 and CDR2: SEHNR and FQNEAQ (reference sequence).

This clonotype was counted ten times or more. The chain couples TRBV6-4 to TRBJ1-6, with 7 bases fitting TRBD1. Trimming cost V 8 bases and J 10 bases; bases outside gene matches: 8. The CDR3 spans 13 residues. The germline gives CDR1 MRHNA, CDR2 SNTAGT. CDR3 residues: CASGQEGGSPLHF. The CDR3 nucleotides are TGTGCCAGCGGACAGGAGGGAGGCTCACCCCTCCACTTT.

In regard to this clonotype: A much larger clonotype is one base distant, so this may be a read error. The chain couples TRBV3-1 to TRBJ1-1, with D possibly TRBD1 on 5 matching bases. Germline V lookup: CDR1 LGHDT, CDR2 YNNKEL (reference sequence). The CDR3 runs to 13 residues. The CDR3 is CACSQRQGTEAFF. The CDR3 nucleotides read TGTGCCTGCAGCCAACGTCAGGGTACTGAAGCTTTCTTT.

The CDR3 DNA is TGTGCCAGCTCACTCGTGACCCGTACAGATACGCAGTATTTT. It specifies CASSLVTRTDTQYF. The V and J genes are TRBV18 and TRBJ2-3; D not resolved. This CDR3 has 14 residues. The V gene's germline CDR1 is KGHSH and CDR2 LQKENI. The V gene lost 4 bases and the J gene lost 3 bases, with 11 bases spanning the gap.

The chain recombines TRBV5-1 with TRBJ2-5, with D tentatively TRBD1 (6 bases). CDR3 size: 14 residues. Germline lookup yields CDR1 SGHRS and CDR2 YFSETQ. V shed 4 bases and J shed 5 bases, with 15 bases lying between them. DNA for the CDR3: TGCGCCAGCAGCAACCCCAGGGGTACCGAGACCCAGTACTTC. Amino acids: CASSNPRGTETQYF.

This clonotype was detected ten times or more. The chain links TRBV6-5 to TRBJ1-1; TRBD1 is a possible D gene (5 bases). With 7 bases removed from V and 11 bases from J, the gap between germline ends came to 23 bases. Germline CDR1 MNHEY, CDR2 SVGAGI. CDR3 length: 14 residues. This CDR3 reads CASTRSPGPLGAFF. In nucleotides, the CDR3 is TGTGCCAGCACACGAAGCCCGGGACCCTTGGGGGCTTTCTTT.

The table lists this clonotype with many counts. The chain recombines TRBV21-1 with TRBJ1-6; TRBD1, the table's D call, lacks a check against the DNA. TRBV21-1 is assigned pseudogene status. The CDR3 has 15 residues. CDR3 in DNA: TGTGCCAGCAGCTACCACAGGGGCCATAATTCACCCCTCCACTTT. This encodes CASSYHRGHNSPLHF.

The chain employs TRBV7-2 and TRBJ1-3; D is undetermined. The CDR3 length is 15 residues. The germline CDR1 and CDR2 sequences are SGHTA and FQGNSA. With 4 bases removed from V and 0 bases from J, the gap between germline ends came to 10 bases. CDR3 nucleotide sequence: TGTGCCAGCAGCTGGGAGAGGAGCTCTGGAAACACCATATATTTT. Its translation: CASSWERSSGNTIYF.

This clonotype was counted many times. The chain uses TRBV4-3 and TRBJ1-6; D gene ambiguous. The CDR3 sequence is 16 residues long. From germline, CDR1 is LGHNA and CDR2 YSLEER. Trimming removed 0 bases at V and 4 bases at J, with 10 bases between. The CDR3 reads CASSQDSENYNSPLHF. DNA for the CDR3: TGCGCCAGCAGCCAAGATTCGGAGAATTATAATTCACCCCTCCACTTT.

This clonotype was detected many times. The chain carries TRBV20-1 and TRBJ1-1, with D perhaps TRBD1 (5 bases). The CDR3 runs 14 residues. CDR1 and CDR2 (germline): DFQATT, SNEGSKA (reference sequence). Trimming pared 4 bases from V and 4 bases from J, leaving 16 bases between. In DNA form, the CDR3 reads TGCAGTGCTACCCCGTCCGGGGGGACCACTGAAGCTTTCTTT. Translating gives CSATPSGGTTEAFF.

This clonotype was counted at least ten times. This rearrangement joins TRBV5-1 to TRBJ2-6, with D possibly matching TRBD2 (6 bases). The CDR3 totals 17 residues. Germline CDR1 is SGHRS and CDR2 is YFSETQ. V lost 5 bases and J 0 bases, leaving 15 bases between the germline ends. CDR3 amino acids: CASRAGLIPSGANVLTF. The DNA of the CDR3 is TGCGCCAGCAGAGCGGGCCTTATCCCCTCTGGGGCCAACGTCCTGACTTTC. Full variable domain (remainder filled in from reference TRBV5-1 and TRBJ2-6): KAGVTQTPRYLIKTRGQQVTLSCSPISGHRSVSWYQQTPGQGLQFLFEYFSETQRNKGNFPGRFSGRQFSNSRSEMNVSTLELGDSALYLCASRAGLIPSGANVLTFGAGSRLTVL.

Ten or more counts support this clonotype. The chain is built from TRBV11-2 and TRBJ2-1, with TRBD2 matching 16 bases. V lost 4 bases, J lost 6 bases, and 15 bases stayed unmatched. Germline CDR1 is SGHAT and CDR2 is FQNNGV. This CDR3 spans 20 amino acids. The CDR3 region has the DNA TGTGCCAGCAGCTCGCGTTCACCCGGGACTAGCGGGAGGGCCTCCAATGAGCAGTTCTTC. This encodes CASSSRSPGTSGRASNEQFF.